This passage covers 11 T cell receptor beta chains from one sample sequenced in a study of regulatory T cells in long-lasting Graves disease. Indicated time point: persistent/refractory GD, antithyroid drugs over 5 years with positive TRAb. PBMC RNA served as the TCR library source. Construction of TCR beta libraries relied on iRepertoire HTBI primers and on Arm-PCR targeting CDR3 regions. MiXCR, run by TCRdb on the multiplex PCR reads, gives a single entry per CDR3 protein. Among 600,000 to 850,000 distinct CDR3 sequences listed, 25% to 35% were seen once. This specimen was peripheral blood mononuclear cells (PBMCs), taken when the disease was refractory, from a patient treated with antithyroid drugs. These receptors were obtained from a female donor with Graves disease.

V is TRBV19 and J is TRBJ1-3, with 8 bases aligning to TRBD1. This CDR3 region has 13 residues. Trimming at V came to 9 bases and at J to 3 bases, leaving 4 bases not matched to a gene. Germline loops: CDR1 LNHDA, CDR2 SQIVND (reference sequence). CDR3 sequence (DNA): TGTGCCAGCACCGGGACAGGTGGAAACACCATATATTTT. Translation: CASTGTGGNTIYF. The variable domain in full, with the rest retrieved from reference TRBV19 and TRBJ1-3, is DGGITQSPKYLFRKEGQNVTLSCEQNLNHDAMYWYRQDPGQGLRLIYYSQIVNDFQKGDIAEGYSVSREKKESFPLTVTSAQKNPTAFYLCASTGTGGNTIYFGEGSWLTVV.

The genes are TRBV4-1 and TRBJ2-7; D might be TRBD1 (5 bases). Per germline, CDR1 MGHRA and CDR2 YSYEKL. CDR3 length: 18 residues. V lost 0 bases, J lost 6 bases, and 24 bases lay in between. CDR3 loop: CASSQDPSQGRRESEQYF. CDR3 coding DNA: TGCGCCAGCAGCCAAGATCCGTCTCAGGGCAGAAGAGAATCCGAGCAGTACTTC.

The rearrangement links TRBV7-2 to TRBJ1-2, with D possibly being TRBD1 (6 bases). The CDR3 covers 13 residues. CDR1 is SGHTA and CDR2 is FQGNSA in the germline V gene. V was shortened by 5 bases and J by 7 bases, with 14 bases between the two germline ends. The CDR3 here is CASSADRSVGYTF. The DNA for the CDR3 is TGTGCCAGCAGCGCAGACAGGTCGGTTGGCTACACCTTC.

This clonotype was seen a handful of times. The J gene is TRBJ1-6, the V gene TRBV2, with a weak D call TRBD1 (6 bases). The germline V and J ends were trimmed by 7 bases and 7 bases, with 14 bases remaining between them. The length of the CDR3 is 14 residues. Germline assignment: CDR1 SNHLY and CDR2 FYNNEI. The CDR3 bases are TGTGCCAGCACCGACAGGCGGGGGAATTCACCCCTCCACTTT. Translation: CASTDRRGNSPLHF.

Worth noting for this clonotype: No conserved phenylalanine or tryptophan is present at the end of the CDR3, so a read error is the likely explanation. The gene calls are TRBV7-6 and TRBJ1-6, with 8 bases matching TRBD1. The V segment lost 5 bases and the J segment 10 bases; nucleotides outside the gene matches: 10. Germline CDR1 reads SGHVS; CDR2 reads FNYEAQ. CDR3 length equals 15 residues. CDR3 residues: CASSTSTGGNSPLHL. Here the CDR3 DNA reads TGTGCCAGCAGCACGTCAACAGGGGGGAACTCACCCCTCCACCTT.

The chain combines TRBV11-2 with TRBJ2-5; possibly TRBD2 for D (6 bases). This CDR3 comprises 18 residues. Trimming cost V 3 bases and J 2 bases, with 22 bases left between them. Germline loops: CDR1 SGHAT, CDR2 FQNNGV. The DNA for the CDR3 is TGTGCCAGCAGCTTGCCCTTAACCCCGACGGGGGTACAAGAGACCCAGTACTTC. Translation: CASSLPLTPTGVQETQYF.

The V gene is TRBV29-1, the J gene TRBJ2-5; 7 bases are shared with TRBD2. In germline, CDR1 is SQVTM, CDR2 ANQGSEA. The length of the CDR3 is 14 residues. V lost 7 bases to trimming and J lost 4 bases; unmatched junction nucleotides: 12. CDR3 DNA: TGCAGCGGGGTGGGGGGGATTTCTTCAGAGACCCAGTACTTC. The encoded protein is CSGVGGISSETQYF.

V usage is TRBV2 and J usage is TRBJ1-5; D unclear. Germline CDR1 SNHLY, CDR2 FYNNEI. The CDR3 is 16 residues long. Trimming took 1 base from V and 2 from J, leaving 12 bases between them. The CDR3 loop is CASSEGRVLGNQPQHF. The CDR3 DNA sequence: TGTGCCAGCAGTGAAGGCCGGGTTCTGGGCAATCAGCCCCAGCATTTT.

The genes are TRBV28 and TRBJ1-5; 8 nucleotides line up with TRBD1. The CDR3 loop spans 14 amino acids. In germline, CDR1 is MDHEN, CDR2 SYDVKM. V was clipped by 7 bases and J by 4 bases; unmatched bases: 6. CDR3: CASTSQGANQPQHF. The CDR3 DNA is TGTGCCAGCACTTCTCAGGGGGCTAATCAGCCCCAGCATTTT.

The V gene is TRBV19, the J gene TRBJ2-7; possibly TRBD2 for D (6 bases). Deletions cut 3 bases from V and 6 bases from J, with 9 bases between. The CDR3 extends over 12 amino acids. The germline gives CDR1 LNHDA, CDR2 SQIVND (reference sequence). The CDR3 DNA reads TGTGCCAGTAGTATGCGGAGGGGCGAGCAGTACTTC. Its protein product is CASSMRRGEQYF.

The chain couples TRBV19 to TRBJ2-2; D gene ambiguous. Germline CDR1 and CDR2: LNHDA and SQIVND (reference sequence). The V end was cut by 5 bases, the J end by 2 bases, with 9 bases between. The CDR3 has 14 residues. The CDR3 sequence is CASSATVNTGELFF. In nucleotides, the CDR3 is TGTGCCAGTAGTGCGACGGTTAACACCGGGGAGCTGTTTTTT.